These T cell receptor beta chains were read from a single sample in a study of T cells in Graves' hyperthyroidism and ophthalmopathy. TCRdb passed the multiplex PCR reads through MiXCR, listing each CDR3 protein once. The sample has under 400,000 distinct CDR3 sequences, approximately 13% seen once. Sequenced: blood. All receptors derive from a woman between 18 and 29 years old with Graves' hyperthyroidism. Each CDR3 is given with its conserved first and last residue. A D gene is named only where the DNA matches it firmly.

j_call: TRBJ2-5; d_call: -; v_call: TRBV5-1; cdr3_aa: CASSPDGYQETQYF
j_call: TRBJ2-1; d_call: -; v_call: TRBV29-1; cdr3_aa: CSGKRAGHYNEQFF
j_call: TRBJ1-3; d_call: -; v_call: TRBV13; cdr3_aa: CASSLTLGTYSGNTIYF
j_call: TRBJ2-3; d_call: TRBD1; v_call: TRBV20-1; cdr3_aa: CSVSSEQGAQDTQYF
j_call: TRBJ2-2; d_call: -; v_call: TRBV15; cdr3_aa: CATSIGRGGTGELFF
j_call: TRBJ2-1; d_call: TRBD1; v_call: TRBV20-1; cdr3_aa: CSATGTGVNEQFF
j_call: TRBJ2-7; d_call: TRBD2; v_call: TRBV28; cdr3_aa: CASSTLLAGGAYEQYF
j_call: TRBJ1-1; d_call: -; v_call: TRBV5-1; cdr3_aa: CASSLRGPEAFF
j_call: TRBJ1-1; d_call: -; v_call: TRBV7-2; cdr3_aa: CASSTITEAFF
j_call: TRBJ1-4; d_call: -; v_call: TRBV28; cdr3_aa: CASSSPGSNEELFF
j_call: TRBJ2-2; d_call: TRBD2; v_call: TRBV4-2; cdr3_aa: CASTYLAGLSTGELFF
j_call: TRBJ2-1; d_call: TRBD2; v_call: TRBV7-2; cdr3_aa: CASSSGMGGTSGSGVSYNEQFF
j_call: TRBJ2-7; d_call: TRBD1; v_call: TRBV12-3/TRBV12-4; cdr3_aa: CASSLGWTGDEQYF
j_call: TRBJ1-1; d_call: -; v_call: TRBV2; cdr3_aa: CASGQVGTEAFF
j_call: TRBJ2-1; d_call: TRBD2; v_call: TRBV6-1; cdr3_aa: CASSYPSGGNEQFF
j_call: TRBJ1-2; d_call: TRBD1; v_call: TRBV20-1; cdr3_aa: CSAGTGNGGYTF
j_call: TRBJ1-4; d_call: TRBD1; v_call: TRBV20-1; cdr3_aa: CSATGDSTNEKLFF
j_call: TRBJ1-1; d_call: -; v_call: TRBV9; cdr3_aa: CASSVGGQLNTEAFF
j_call: TRBJ2-7; d_call: -; v_call: TRBV20-1; cdr3_aa: CSYYKGEQYF
j_call: TRBJ1-1; d_call: -; v_call: TRBV7-9; cdr3_aa: CASSPWGGVTEAFF
j_call: TRBJ2-1; d_call: -; v_call: TRBV20-1; cdr3_aa: CSAIWGGGAGWDEQFF
j_call: TRBJ2-7; d_call: -; v_call: TRBV20-1; cdr3_aa: CSVLGSVPYEQYF
j_call: TRBJ2-4; d_call: TRBD2; v_call: TRBV6-1; cdr3_aa: CASSRIPPYGDSPGRLAKNIQYF
j_call: TRBJ1-2; d_call: -; v_call: TRBV30; cdr3_aa: CAWSAAGLDGYTF
j_call: TRBJ1-1; d_call: TRBD1; v_call: TRBV12-3/TRBV12-4; cdr3_aa: CASTGQGATEAFF
j_call: TRBJ2-2; d_call: TRBD2; v_call: TRBV20-1; cdr3_aa: CSAKQSGRGAGELFF
j_call: TRBJ2-5; d_call: -; v_call: TRBV2; cdr3_aa: CASSTGLLSYQETQYF
j_call: TRBJ2-5; d_call: TRBD1; v_call: TRBV28; cdr3_aa: CASSSLNRGRETQYF
j_call: TRBJ1-5; d_call: -; v_call: TRBV2; cdr3_aa: CASSEFGVSQPQHF
j_call: TRBJ1-2; d_call: -; v_call: TRBV4-2; cdr3_aa: CASSPGSTNYGYTF
j_call: TRBJ1-1; d_call: -; v_call: TRBV2; cdr3_aa: CASSLYRAVNTEAFF
j_call: TRBJ2-1; d_call: TRBD2; v_call: TRBV20-1; cdr3_aa: CSARAGLAVWDSYNEQFF
j_call: TRBJ1-2; d_call: -; v_call: TRBV20-1; cdr3_aa: CSAPELPESYGYTF
j_call: TRBJ2-1; d_call: -; v_call: TRBV7-8; cdr3_aa: CASSLAVLRVAGYNEQFF
j_call: TRBJ2-5; d_call: TRBD1; v_call: TRBV28; cdr3_aa: CASSSTLQGGETQYF
j_call: TRBJ2-7; d_call: -; v_call: TRBV3-1; cdr3_aa: CASSQDGTQTYEQYF
j_call: TRBJ2-7; d_call: -; v_call: TRBV7-9; cdr3_aa: CASSTTGKSYEQYF
j_call: TRBJ2-1; d_call: TRBD2; v_call: TRBV12-3/TRBV12-4; cdr3_aa: CASSPGTSRAGEQFF
j_call: TRBJ2-7; d_call: TRBD2; v_call: TRBV12-3/TRBV12-4; cdr3_aa: CASSPRTSGSLHYEQYF
j_call: TRBJ2-3; d_call: TRBD2; v_call: TRBV2; cdr3_aa: CASRGLAGGLDTQYF
j_call: TRBJ2-3; d_call: -; v_call: TRBV7-2; cdr3_aa: CASSLANYGADTQYF